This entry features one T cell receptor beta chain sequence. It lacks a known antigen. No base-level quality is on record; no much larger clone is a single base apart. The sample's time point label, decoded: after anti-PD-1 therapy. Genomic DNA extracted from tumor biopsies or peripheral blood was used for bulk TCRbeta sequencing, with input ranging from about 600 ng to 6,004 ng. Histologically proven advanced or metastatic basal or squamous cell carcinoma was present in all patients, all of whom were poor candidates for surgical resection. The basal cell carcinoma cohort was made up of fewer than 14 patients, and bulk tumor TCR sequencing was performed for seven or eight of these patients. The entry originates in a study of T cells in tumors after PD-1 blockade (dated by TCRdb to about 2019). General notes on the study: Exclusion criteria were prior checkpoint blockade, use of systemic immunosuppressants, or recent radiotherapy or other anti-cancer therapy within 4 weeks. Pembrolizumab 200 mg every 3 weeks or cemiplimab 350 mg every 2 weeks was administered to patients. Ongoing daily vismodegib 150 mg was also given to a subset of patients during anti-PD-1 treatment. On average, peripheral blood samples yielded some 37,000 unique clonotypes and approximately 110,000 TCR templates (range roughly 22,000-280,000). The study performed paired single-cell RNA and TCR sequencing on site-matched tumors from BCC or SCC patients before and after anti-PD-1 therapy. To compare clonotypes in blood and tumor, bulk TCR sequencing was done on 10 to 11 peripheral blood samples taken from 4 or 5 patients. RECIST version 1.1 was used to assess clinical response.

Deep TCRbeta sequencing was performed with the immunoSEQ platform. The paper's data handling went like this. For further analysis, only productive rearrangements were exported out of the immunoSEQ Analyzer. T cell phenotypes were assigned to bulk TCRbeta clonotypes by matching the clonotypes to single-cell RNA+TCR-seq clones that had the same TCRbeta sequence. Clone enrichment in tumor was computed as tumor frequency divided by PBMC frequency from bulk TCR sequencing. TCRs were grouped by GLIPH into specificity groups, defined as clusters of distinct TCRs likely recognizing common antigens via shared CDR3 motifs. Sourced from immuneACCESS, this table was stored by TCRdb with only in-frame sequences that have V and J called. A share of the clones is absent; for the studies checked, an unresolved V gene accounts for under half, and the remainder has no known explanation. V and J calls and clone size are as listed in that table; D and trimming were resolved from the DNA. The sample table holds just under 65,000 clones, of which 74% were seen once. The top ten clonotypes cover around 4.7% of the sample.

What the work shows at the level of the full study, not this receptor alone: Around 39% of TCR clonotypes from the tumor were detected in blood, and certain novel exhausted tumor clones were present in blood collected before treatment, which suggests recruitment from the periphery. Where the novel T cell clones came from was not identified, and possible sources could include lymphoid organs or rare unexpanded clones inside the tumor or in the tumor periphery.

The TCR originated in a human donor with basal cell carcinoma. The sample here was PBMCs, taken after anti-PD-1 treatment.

CDR3 loop: CASSAANRGLGSPLHF. The DNA reads TGTGCCAGCAGTGCGGCGAACAGGGGGCTGGGCTCACCCCTCCACTTT. The chain employs TRBV6-1 and TRBJ1-6; TRBD1 aligns with 9 central bases. Taken from cysteine to phenylalanine, the CDR3 has 16 residues. The DNA shown is the 48-base CDR3, in frame from base 1. CDR1 and CDR2, looked up from the germline V gene, are MNHNS and SASEGT. V is trimmed back by 4 bases and J by 10 bases, and the junction contains 11 bases that no gene match accounts for.